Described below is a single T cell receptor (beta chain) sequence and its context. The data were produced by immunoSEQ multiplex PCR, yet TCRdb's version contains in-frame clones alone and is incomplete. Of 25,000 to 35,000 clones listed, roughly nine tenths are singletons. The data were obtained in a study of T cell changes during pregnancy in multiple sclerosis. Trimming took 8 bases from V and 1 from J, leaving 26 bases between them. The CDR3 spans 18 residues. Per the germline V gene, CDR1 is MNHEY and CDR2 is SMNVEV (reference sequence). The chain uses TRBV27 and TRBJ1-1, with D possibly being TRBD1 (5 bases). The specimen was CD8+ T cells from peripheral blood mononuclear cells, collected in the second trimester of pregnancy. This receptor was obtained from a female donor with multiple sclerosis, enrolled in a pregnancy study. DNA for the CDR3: TGTGCCAGCCAGATTATGGGGCGGCGGGGGGGGTCGAACACTGAAGCTTTCTTT. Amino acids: CASQIMGRRGGSNTEAFF.